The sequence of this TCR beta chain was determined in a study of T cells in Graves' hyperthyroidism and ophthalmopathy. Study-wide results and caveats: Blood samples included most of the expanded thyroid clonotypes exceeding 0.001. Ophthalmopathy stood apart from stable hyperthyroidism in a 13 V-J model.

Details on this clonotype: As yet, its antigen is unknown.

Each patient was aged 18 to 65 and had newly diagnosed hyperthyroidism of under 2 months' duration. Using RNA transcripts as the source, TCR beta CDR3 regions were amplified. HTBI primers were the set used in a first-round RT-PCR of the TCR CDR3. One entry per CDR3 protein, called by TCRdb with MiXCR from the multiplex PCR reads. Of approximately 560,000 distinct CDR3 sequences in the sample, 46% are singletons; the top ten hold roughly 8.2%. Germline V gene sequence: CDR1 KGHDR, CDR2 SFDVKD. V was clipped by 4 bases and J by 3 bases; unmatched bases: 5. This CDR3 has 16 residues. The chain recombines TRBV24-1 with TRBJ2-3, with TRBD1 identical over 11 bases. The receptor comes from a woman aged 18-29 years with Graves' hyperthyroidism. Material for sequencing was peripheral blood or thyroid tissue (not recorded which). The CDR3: CATSDGTGGRTDTQYF. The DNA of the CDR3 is TGTGCCACCAGTGACGGGACAGGGGGTAGGACAGATACGCAGTATTTT.